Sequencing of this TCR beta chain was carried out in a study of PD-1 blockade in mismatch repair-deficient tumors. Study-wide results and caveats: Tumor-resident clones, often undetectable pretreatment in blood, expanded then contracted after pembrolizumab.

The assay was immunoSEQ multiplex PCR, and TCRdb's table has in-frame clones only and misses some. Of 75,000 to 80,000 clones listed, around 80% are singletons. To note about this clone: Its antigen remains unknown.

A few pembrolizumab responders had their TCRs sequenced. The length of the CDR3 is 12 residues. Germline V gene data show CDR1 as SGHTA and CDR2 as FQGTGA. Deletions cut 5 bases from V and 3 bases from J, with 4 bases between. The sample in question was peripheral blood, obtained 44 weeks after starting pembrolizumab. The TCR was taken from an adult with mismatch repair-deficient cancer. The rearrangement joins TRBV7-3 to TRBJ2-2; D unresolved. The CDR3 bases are TGTGCCAGCAGCCCCGACACCGGGGAGCTGTTTTTT. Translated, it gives CASSPDTGELFF.